The 7 T cell receptor beta chains in this list originate from one sample, sequenced in a study of T cells in Graves' hyperthyroidism and ophthalmopathy. The investigators amplified TCR beta CDR3 regions from RNA transcripts. The HTBI primer set served for first-round RT-PCR of the TCR CDR3. TCRdb re-called the multiplex PCR reads with MiXCR, one entry per CDR3 protein. The sample has about 660,000 distinct CDR3 sequences, just under 45% seen once. Sequenced sample: peripheral blood or thyroid tissue (not recorded which). Receptors were obtained from an adult man with Graves' disease, either hyperthyroidism or ophthalmopathy (not recorded which).

This clonotype occurred a few times. The rearrangement links TRBV10-3 to TRBJ1-1; 7 nucleotides match TRBD1. CDR1 is ENHRY, CDR2 SYGVKD, per germline. J gave up 4 bases and V 2 bases, and 10 bases lay outside the gene matches. The CDR3 is made up of 16 amino acids. The CDR3 spells CAISEGNQGGGTEAFF. CDR3 nucleotide sequence: TGTGCCATCAGTGAGGGAAATCAGGGGGGCGGCACTGAAGCTTTCTTT.

This clonotype was counted at least ten times. A single base separates this from a much larger clone, so it may be a read error. V and J are TRBV7-9 and TRBJ1-5; D not resolved. The CDR3 is made up of 13 amino acids. Germline CDR1 is SEHNR and CDR2 is FQNEAQ (reference sequence). Trimming pared 5 bases from V and 0 bases from J, leaving 5 bases between. In DNA, the CDR3 is TGTGCCAGCAGCATCAATAGCAATCAGCCCCAGCATTTT. Translation gives CASSINSNQPQHF.

J is TRBJ2-7 and V is TRBV28, with TRBD2 matching over 9 bases. The J segment lost 5 bases and the V segment lost 6 bases, leaving 14 bases of the junction unmatched. The CDR3 has 16 residues. Germline V gene data show CDR1 as MDHEN and CDR2 as SYDVKM. Here the CDR3 DNA reads TGTGCCAGCAGCTTAGTTCTTAGCGGGAGATCCGACGAGCAGTACTTC. Its protein is CASSLVLSGRSDEQYF.

This clonotype was picked up many times. The CDR3 here is CSARDGTYEQYF. For the CDR3, the DNA is TGCAGCGCCCGGGACGGGACCTACGAGCAGTACTTC. The chain combines TRBV29-1 with TRBJ2-7; tentatively, D is TRBD1 or TRBD2 (5 bases each). This CDR3 is 12 amino acids long. CDR1 and CDR2 from the germline V gene are SQVTM and ANQGSEA. V shed 7 bases and J shed 2 bases, with 12 bases lying between them.

The CDR3 loop reads CAISVDRSNEKLFF. CDR3 DNA sequence: TGTGCCATCAGTGTTGACAGGTCTAATGAAAAACTGTTTTTT. V is TRBV10-3 and J is TRBJ1-4; tentative D call: TRBD1 (6 bases). V was pared by 4 bases and J by 3 bases, with 9 bases between. The CDR3 spans 14 residues. Germline lookup yields CDR1 ENHRY and CDR2 SYGVKD.

V usage is TRBV20-1 and J usage is TRBJ1-2; tentative D call: TRBD1 (6 bases). V was trimmed by 6 bases and J by 4 bases, leaving 21 bases between them. CDR1 and CDR2 (germline): DFQATT, SNEGSKA (reference sequence). This CDR3 is built from 15 residues. CDR3 protein: CSATRGGGEIYGYTF. The CDR3 DNA reads TGCAGTGCCACGCGGGGGGGGGGCGAGATCTATGGCTACACCTTC.

This chain uses TRBV2 with TRBJ1-2; weak D call: TRBD1 (6 bases). Per the germline V gene, CDR1 is SNHLY and CDR2 is FYNNEI. The CDR3 covers 12 residues. Trimming pared 11 bases from V and 6 bases from J, leaving 16 bases between. The CDR3 loop is CALRGGADGYTF. CDR3 DNA sequence: TGTGCCCTTAGGGGGGGGGCCGATGGCTACACCTTC.